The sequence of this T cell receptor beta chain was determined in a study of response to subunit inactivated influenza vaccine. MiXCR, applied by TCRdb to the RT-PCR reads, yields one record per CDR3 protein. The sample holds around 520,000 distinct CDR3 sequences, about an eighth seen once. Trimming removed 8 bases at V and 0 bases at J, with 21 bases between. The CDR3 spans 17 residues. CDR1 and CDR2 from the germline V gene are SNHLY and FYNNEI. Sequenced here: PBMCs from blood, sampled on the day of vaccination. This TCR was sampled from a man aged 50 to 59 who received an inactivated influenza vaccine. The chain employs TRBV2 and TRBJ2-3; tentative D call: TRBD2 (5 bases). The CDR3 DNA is TGTGCCAGCCCGGTGGGGAGCAGTGGCCTGAGCACAGATACGCAGTATTTT. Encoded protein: CASPVGSSGLSTDTQYF.